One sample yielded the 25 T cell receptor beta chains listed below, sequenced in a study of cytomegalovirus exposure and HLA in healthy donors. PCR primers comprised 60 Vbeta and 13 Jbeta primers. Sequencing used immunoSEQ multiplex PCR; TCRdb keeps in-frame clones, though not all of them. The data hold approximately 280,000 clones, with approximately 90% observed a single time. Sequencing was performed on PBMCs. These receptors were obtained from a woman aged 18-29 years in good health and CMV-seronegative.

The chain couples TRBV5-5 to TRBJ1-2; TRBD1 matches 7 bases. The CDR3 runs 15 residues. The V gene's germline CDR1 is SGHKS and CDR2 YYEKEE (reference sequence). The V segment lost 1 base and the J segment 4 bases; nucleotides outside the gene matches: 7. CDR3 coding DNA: TGTGCCAGCAGCTTGTCACAGGGGTTCAGCTATGGCTACACCTTC. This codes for CASSLSQGFSYGYTF.

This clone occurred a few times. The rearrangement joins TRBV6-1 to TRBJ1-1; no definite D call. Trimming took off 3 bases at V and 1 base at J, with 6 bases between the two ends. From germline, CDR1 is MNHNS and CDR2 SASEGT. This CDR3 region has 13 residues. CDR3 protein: CASSDGENTEAFF. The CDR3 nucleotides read TGTGCCAGCAGTGACGGGGAGAACACTGAAGCTTTCTTT.

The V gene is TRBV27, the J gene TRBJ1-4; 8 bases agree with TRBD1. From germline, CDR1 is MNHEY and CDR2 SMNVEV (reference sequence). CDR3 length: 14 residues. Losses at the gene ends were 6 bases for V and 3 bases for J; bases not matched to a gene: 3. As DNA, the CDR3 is TGTGCCAGCAGAGGGGACAGGCCTAATGAAAAACTGTTTTTT. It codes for CASRGDRPNEKLFF.

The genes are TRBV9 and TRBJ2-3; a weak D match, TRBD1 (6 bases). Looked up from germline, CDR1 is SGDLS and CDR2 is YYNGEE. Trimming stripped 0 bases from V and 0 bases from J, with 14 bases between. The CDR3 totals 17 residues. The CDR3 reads CASSVGKRTASTDTQYF. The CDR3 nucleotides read TGTGCCAGCAGCGTAGGGAAGCGGACAGCTAGCACAGATACGCAGTATTTT.

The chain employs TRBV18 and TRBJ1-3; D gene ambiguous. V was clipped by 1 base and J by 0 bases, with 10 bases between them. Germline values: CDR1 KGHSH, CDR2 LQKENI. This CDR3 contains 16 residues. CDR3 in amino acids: CASSPLVASSGNTIYF. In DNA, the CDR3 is TGTGCCAGCTCACCACTGGTAGCTAGCTCTGGAAACACCATATATTTT.

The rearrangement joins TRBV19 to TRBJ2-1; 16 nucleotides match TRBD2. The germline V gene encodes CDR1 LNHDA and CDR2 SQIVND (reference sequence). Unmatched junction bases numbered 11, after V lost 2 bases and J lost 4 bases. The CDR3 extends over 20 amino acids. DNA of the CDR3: TGTGCCAGTAGTATACCCCCCGGGACTAGCGGGGGGGCGGGTTACAATGAGCAGTTCTTC. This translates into CASSIPPGTSGGAGYNEQFF.

The CDR3 DNA follows: TGTGCCAGCAGCGTATTAGAGGCGGGGCTCGGGGAGACCCAGTACTTC. This translates into CASSVLEAGLGETQYF. The rearrangement uses TRBV9 and TRBJ2-5; tentative D call: TRBD2 (6 bases). The ends were cut back, 1 base at V and 5 bases at J, with 18 bases in the middle. Germline V gene sequence: CDR1 SGDLS, CDR2 YYNGEE. CDR3 length equals 16 residues.

In DNA form, the CDR3 reads TGTGCCAGCAGTTACTCAGGTTGGGGCAGCAATCAGCCCCAGCATTTT. Encoded protein: CASSYSGWGSNQPQHF. V and J are TRBV6-5 and TRBJ1-5, with D possibly TRBD1 on 5 matching bases. Germline values: CDR1 MNHEY, CDR2 SVGAGI. Trimming shortened V by 0 bases and J by 1 base, and 10 bases separated the two germline ends. This CDR3 spans 16 amino acids.

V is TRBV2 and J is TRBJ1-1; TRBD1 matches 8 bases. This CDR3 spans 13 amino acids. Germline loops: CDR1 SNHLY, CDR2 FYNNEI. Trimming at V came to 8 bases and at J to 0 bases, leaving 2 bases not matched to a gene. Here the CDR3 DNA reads TGTGCCAGCGGACAGGGCCTGAACACTGAAGCTTTCTTT. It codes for CASGQGLNTEAFF.

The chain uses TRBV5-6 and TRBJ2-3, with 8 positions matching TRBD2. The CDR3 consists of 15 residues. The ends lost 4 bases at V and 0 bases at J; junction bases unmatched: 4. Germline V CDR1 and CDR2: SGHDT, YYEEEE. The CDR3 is CASSRGGPSTDTQYF. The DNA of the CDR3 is TGTGCCAGCAGCCGCGGGGGGCCTAGCACAGATACGCAGTATTTT.

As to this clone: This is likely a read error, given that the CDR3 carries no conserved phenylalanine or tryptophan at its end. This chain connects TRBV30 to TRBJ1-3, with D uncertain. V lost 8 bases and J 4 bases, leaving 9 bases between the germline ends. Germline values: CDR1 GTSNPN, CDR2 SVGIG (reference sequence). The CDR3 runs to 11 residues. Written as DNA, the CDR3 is TGTGCCCGCGGACTAGGAAACACCATATATCTT. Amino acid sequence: CARGLGNTIYL.

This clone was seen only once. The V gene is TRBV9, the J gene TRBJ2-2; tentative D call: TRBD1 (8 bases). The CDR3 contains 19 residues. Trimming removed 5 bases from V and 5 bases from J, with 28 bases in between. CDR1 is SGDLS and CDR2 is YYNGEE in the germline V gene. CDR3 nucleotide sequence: TGTGCCAGCAGTCCCGGGACAGGCTCTTGGGGGGGCCGGACCGGGGAGCTGTTTTTT. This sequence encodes CASSPGTGSWGGRTGELFF.

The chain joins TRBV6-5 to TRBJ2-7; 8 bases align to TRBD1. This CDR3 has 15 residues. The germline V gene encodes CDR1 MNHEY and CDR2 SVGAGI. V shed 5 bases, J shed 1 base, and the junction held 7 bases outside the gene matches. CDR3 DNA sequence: TGTGCCAGCAGTACGGGTTGGGACAGGTCCTACGAGCAGTACTTC. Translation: CASSTGWDRSYEQYF.

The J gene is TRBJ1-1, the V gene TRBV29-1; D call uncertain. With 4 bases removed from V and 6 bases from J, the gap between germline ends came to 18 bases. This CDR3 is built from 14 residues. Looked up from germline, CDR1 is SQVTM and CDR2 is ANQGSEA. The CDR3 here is CSVVVMVEIPEAFF. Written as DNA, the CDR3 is TGCAGCGTTGTTGTCATGGTAGAGATACCTGAAGCTTTCTTT.

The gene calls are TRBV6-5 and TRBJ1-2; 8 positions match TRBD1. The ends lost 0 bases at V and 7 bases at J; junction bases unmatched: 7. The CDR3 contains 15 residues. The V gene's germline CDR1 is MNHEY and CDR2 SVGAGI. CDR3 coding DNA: TGTGCCAGCAGTTACTCAGCCGGGACAGGTTTTGGCTACACCTTC. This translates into CASSYSAGTGFGYTF.

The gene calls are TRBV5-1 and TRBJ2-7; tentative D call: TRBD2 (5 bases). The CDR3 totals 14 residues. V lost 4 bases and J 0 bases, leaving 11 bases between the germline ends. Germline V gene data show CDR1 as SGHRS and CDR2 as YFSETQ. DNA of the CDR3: TGCGCCAGCAGCCCGGGGAGAGGCTCCTACGAGCAGTACTTC. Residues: CASSPGRGSYEQYF.

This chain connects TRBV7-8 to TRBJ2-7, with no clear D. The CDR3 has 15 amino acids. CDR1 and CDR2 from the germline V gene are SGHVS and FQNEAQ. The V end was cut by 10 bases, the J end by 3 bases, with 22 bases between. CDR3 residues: CATNGEAAAHYEQYF. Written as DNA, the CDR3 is TGTGCCACCAACGGTGAGGCGGCGGCTCACTACGAGCAGTACTTC. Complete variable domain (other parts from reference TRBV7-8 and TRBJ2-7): GAGVSQSPRYKVAKRGQDVALRCDPISGHVSLFWYQQALGQGPEFLTYFQNEAQLDKSGLPSDRFFAERPEGSVSTLKIQRTQQEDSAVYLCATNGEAAAHYEQYFGPGTRLTVT.

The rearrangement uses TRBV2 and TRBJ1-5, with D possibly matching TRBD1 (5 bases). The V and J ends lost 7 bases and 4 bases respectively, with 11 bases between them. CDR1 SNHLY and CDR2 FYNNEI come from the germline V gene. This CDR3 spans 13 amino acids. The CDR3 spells CASKNRRNQPQHF. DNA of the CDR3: TGTGCCAGCAAGAACAGGCGAAATCAGCCCCAGCATTTT.

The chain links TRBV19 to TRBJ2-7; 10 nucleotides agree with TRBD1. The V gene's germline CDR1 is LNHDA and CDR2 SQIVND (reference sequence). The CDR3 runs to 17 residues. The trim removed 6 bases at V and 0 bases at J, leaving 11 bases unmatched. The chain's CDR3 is CASSARGGQGSSYEQYF. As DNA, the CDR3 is TGTGCCAGTAGCGCCCGAGGGGGACAGGGGAGCTCCTACGAGCAGTACTTC.

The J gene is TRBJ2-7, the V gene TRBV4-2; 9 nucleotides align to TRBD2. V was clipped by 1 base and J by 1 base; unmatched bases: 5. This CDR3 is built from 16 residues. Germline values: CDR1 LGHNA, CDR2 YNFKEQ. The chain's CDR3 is CASSQVLAGGSYEQYF. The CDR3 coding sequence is TGTGCCAGCAGCCAAGTTCTCGCGGGGGGGTCCTACGAGCAGTACTTC.

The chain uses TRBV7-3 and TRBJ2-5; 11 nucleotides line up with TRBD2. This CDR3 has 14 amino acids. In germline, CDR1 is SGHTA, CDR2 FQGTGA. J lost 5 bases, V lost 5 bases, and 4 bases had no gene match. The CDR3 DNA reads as TGTGCCAGCAGCCTAGCGGGGGGCAGGGAGACCCAGTACTTC. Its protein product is CASSLAGGRETQYF.

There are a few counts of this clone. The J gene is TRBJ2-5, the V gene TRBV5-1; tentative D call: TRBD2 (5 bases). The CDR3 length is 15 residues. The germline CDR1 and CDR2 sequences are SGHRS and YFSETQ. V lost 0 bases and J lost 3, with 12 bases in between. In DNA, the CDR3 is TGCGCCAGCAGCTTGGCTGATAGCGATAAAGAGACCCAGTACTTC. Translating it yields CASSLADSDKETQYF.

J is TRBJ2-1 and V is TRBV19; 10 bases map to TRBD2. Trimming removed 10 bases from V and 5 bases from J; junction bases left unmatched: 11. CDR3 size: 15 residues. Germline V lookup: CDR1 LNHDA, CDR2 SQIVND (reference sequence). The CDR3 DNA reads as TGTGCCACCGGAAAAACTAGCGGGGCCCACAATGAGCAGTTCTTC. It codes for CATGKTSGAHNEQFF.

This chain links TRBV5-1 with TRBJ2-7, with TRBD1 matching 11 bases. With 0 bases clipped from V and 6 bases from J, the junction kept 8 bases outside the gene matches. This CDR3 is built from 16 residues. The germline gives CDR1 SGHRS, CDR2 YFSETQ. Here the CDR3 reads CASSLGVGQGAFEQYF. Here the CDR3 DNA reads TGCGCCAGCAGCTTGGGGGTCGGACAGGGGGCCTTCGAGCAGTACTTC.

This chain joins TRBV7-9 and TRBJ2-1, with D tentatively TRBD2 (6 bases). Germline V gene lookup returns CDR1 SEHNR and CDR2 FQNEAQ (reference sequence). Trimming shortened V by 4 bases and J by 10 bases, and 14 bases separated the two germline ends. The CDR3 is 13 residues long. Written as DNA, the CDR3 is TGTGCCAGCAGCTCGACTAGGCCTACAGAGCAGTTCTTC. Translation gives CASSSTRPTEQFF.